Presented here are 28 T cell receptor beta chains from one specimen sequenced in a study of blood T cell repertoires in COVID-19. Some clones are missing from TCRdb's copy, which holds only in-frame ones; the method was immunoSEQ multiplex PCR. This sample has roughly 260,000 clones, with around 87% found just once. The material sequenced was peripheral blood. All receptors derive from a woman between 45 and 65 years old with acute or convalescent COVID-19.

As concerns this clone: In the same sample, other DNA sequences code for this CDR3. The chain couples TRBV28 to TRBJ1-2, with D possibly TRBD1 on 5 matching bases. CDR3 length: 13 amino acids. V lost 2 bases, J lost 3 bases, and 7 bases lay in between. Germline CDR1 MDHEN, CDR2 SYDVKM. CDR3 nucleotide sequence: TGTGCCAGCAGTTTAGGGGGGGACTATGGCTACACCTTC. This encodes CASSLGGDYGYTF.

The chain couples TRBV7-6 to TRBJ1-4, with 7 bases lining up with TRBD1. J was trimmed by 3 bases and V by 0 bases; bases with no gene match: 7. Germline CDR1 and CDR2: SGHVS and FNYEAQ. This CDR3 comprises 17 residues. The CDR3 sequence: CASSLADRAGSNEKLFF. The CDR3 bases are TGTGCCAGCAGCTTAGCAGACAGGGCAGGGTCTAATGAAAAACTGTTTTTT.

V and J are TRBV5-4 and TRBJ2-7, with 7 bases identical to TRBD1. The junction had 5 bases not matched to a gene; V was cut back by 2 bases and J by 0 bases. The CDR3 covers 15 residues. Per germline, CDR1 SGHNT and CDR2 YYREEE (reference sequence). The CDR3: CASSFPGQSSYEQYF. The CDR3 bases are TGTGCCAGCAGCTTTCCGGGACAGAGCTCCTACGAGCAGTACTTC.

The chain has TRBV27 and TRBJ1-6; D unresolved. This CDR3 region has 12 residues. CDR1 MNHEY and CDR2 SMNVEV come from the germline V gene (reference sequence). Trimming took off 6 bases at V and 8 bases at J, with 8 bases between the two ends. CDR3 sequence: CASRQVDSPLHF. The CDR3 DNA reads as TGTGCCAGCAGGCAGGTAGATTCACCCCTCCACTTT.

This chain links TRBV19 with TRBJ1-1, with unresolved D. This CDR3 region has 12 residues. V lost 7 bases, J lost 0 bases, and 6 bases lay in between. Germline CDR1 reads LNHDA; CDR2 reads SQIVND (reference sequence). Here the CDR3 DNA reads TGTGCCAGTACTGACTTGAACACTGAAGCTTTCTTT. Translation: CASTDLNTEAFF.

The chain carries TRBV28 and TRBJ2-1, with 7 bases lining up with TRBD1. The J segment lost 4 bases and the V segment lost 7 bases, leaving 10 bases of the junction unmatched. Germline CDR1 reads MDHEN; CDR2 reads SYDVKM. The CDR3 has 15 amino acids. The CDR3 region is CASISFDRAYNEQFF. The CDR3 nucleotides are TGTGCCAGCATCTCTTTCGACAGGGCTTACAATGAGCAGTTCTTC.

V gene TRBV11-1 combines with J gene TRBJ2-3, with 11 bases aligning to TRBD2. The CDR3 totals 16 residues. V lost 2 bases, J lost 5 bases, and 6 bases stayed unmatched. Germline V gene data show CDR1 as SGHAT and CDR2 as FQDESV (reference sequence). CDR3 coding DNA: TGTGCCAGCAGCTTACCCCTAGCGGGAGGAGGAGATACGCAGTATTTT. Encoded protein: CASSLPLAGGGDTQYF.

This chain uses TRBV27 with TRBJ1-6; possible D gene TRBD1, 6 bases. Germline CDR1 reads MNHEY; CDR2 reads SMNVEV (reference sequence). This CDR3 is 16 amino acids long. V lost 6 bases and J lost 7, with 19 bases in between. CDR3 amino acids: CASSKPTPGQNSPLHF. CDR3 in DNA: TGTGCCAGCAGCAAACCTACCCCCGGACAGAATTCACCCCTCCACTTT.

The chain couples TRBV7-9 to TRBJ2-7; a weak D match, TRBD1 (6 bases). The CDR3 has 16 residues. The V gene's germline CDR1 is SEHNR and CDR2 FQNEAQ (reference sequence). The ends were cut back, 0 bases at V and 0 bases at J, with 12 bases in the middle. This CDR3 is CASSLAGDMSSYEQYF. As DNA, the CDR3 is TGTGCCAGCAGCTTAGCGGGGGACATGAGCTCCTACGAGCAGTACTTC.

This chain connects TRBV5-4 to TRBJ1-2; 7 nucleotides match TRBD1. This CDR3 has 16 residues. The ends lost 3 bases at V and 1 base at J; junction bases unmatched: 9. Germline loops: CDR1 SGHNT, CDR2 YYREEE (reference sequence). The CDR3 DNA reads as TGTGCCAGCAGCTCTACCGGGACAGAGATTAACTATGGCTACACCTTC. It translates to CASSSTGTEINYGYTF.

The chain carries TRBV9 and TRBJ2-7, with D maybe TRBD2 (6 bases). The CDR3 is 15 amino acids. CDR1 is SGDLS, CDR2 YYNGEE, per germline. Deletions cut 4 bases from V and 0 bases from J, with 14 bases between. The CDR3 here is CASSQGVGGSYEQYF. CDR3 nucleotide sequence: TGTGCCAGCAGCCAAGGGGTGGGGGGCTCCTACGAGCAGTACTTC.

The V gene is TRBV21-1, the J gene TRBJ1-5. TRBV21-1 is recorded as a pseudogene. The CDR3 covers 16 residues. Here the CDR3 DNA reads TGTGCCAGCACTAAAGATGGGCTGGGAGGCAATCAGCCCCAGCATTTT. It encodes CASTKDGLGGNQPQHF.

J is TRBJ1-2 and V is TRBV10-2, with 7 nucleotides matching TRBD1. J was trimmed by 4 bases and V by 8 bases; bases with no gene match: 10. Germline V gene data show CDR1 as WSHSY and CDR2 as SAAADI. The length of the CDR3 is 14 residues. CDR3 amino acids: CASRAETGSYGYTF. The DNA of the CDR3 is TGCGCCAGCCGGGCCGAGACAGGGTCCTATGGCTACACCTTC.

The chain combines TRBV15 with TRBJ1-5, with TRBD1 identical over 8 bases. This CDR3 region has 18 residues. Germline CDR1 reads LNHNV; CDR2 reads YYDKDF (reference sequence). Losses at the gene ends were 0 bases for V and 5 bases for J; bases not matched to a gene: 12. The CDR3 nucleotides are TGTGCCACCAGCAGAGATCCTCTCCCGGGACAGGACTATCAGCCCCAGCATTTT. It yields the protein CATSRDPLPGQDYQPQHF.

The CDR3 nucleotides read TGTGCCAGCAGCTTAAGCCAGGGATCCTACGAGCAGTACTTC. Translation: CASSLSQGSYEQYF. The J gene is TRBJ2-7, the V gene TRBV7-6; a possible D gene is TRBD1 (5 bases). The CDR3 consists of 14 residues. The germline V and J ends were trimmed by 2 bases and 1 base, with 9 bases remaining between them. Per the germline V gene, CDR1 is SGHVS and CDR2 is FNYEAQ.

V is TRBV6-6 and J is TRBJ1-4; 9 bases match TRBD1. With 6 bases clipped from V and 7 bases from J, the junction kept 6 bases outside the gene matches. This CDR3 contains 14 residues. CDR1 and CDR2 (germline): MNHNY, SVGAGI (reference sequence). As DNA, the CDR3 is TGTGCCAGCAGCGAAACAGGGGGCCTTGAAAAACTGTTTTTT. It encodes CASSETGGLEKLFF.

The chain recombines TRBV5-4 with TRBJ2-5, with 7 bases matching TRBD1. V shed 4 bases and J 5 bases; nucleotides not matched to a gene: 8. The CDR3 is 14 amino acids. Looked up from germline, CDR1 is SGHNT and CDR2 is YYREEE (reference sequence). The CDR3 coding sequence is TGTGCCAGCAGCCCCCGACAGGGATTGGAGACCCAGTACTTC. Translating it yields CASSPRQGLETQYF.

The CDR3 DNA follows: TGTGCCAGCAGCGCTTCACAGGGTTCGGGTGAAAAACTGTTTTTT. Its translation: CASSASQGSGEKLFF. This chain joins TRBV9 and TRBJ1-4, with D possibly TRBD1 on 6 matching bases. V lost 3 bases, J lost 7 bases, and 16 bases lay in between. CDR1 is SGDLS, CDR2 YYNGEE, per germline. The CDR3 runs to 15 residues. Based on the CDR3 plus reference TRBV9 and TRBJ1-4, the full variable domain is DSGVTQTPKHLITATGQRVTLRCSPRSGDLSVYWYQQSLDQGLQFLIQYYNGEERAKGNILERFSAQQFPDLHSELNLSSLELGDSALYFCASSASQGSGEKLFFGSGTQLSVL.

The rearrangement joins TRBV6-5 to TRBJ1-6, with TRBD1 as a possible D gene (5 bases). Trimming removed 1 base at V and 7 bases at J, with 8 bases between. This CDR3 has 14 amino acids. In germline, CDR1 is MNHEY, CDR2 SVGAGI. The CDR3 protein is CASSYYDRNSPLHF. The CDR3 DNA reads TGTGCCAGCAGTTACTACGACAGAAATTCACCCCTCCACTTT.

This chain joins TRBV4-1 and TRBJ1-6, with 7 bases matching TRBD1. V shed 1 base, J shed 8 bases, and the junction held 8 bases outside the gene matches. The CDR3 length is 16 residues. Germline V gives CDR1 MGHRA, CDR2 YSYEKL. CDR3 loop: CASSQVPGQAYSPLHF. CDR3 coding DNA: TGCGCCAGCAGCCAAGTCCCCGGACAGGCGTATTCACCCCTCCACTTT.

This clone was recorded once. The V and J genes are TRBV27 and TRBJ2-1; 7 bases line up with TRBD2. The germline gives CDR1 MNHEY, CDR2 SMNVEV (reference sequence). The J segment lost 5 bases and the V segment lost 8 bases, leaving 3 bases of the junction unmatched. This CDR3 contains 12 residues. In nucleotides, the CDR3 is TGTGCCAGCTGGAGCGGGAACAATGAGCAGTTCTTC. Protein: CASWSGNNEQFF.

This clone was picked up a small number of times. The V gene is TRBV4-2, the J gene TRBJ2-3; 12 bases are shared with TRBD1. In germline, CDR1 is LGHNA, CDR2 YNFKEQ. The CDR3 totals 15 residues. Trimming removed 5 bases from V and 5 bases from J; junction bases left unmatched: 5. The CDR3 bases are TGTGCCAGCAGCGCCGGGACAGGGGGCATAGATACGCAGTATTTT. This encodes CASSAGTGGIDTQYF.

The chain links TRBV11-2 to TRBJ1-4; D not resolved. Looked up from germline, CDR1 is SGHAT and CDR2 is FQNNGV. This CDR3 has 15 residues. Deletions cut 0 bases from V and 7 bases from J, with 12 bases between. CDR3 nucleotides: TGTGCCAGCAGCTTAGAGACCCCGTACAGTGAAAAACTGTTTTTT. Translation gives CASSLETPYSEKLFF.

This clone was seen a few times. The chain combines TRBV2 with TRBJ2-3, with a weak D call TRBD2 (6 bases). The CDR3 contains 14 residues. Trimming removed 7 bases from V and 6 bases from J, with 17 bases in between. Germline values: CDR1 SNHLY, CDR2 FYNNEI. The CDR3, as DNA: TGTGCCAGCAAGCTGGGCGGGATGGGGGATACGCAGTATTTT. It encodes CASKLGGMGDTQYF.

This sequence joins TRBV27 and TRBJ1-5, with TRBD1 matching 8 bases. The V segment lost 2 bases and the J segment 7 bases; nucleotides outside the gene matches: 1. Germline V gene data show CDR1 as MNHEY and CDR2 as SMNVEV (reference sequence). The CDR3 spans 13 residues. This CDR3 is CASSLTGGQPQHF. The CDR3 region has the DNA TGTGCCAGCAGTTTAACAGGGGGACAGCCCCAGCATTTT.

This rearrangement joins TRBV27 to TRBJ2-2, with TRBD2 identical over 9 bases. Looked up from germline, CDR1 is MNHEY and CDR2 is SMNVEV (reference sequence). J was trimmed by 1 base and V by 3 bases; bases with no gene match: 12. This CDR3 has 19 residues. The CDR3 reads CASSFRGLARNENTGELFF. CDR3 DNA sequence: TGTGCCAGCAGTTTTCGAGGACTAGCGAGAAACGAGAACACCGGGGAGCTGTTTTTT.

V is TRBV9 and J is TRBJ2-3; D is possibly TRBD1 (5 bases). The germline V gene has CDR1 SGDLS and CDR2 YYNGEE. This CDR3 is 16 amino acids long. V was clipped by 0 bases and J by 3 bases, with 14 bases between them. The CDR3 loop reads CASSVGPGWGTDTQYF. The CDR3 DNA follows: TGTGCCAGCAGCGTAGGTCCAGGGTGGGGTACAGATACGCAGTATTTT.

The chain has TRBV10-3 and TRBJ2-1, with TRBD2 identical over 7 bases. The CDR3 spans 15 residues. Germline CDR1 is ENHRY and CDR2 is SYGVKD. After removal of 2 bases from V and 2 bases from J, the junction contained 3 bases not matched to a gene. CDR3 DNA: TGTGCCATCAGTGAGGAGGGAGGGCCCTACAATGAGCAGTTCTTC. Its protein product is CAISEEGGPYNEQFF.